Below, one T cell receptor beta chain is given with its context. After removal of 5 bases from V and 8 bases from J, the junction contained 8 bases not matched to a gene. Germline V gene lookup returns CDR1 LNHDA and CDR2 SQIVND (reference sequence). This CDR3 is built from 15 residues. This record comes from a study of T cells in Graves' hyperthyroidism and ophthalmopathy. RNA transcripts yielded amplified TCR beta CDR3 regions. The HTBI set primed first-round TCR CDR3 RT-PCR. MiXCR was run by TCRdb on the multiplex PCR reads, yielding one entry per CDR3 protein. The repertoire holds about 400,000 distinct CDR3 sequences, 20% to 25% seen once, with around four fifths in the top ten.

This clonotype was sampled from a man aged 50-60 years with Graves' hyperthyroidism. This chain connects TRBV19 to TRBJ1-6; 8 nucleotides match TRBD1. The sequenced sample was blood. CDR3: CASSERTGKDSPLHF. Here the CDR3 DNA reads TGTGCCAGTAGTGAGAGGACAGGGAAGGATTCACCCCTCCACTTT.